Listed below are T cell receptor beta chains from one sample, sequenced in a study of response to subunit inactivated influenza vaccine. TCRdb reanalysed the RT-PCR reads using MiXCR and keeps one entry per CDR3 protein. Altogether about 520,000 distinct CDR3 sequences are present, less than 7.5% being singletons, with the ten largest covering around 14%. Sample: PBMCs from blood, taken about 23 months after vaccination. The receptors stem from a man between 50 and 69 years old who received an inactivated influenza vaccine. Both conserved end residues are trimmed from each CDR3.

TRBJ1-2,TRBV28,ASSSGQGLRYGYT
TRBJ1-1,TRBV7-2,ASSSSWGGRMNTEAF
TRBJ2-1,TRBV20-1,SARDLLAGVINEQF
TRBJ1-2,TRBV28,ASSQPGRGLYGYT
TRBJ1-2,TRBV19,ASSTQVESYGYT
TRBJ2-3,TRBV7-3,ASSSPGADTQY
TRBJ2-3,TRBV5-1,ASSLGFGSGTDTQY
TRBJ1-1,TRBV7-8,ASSSDGGNTEAF
TRBJ1-1,TRBV4-3,ASSQVEGTTEAF
TRBJ2-1,TRBV15,ATSRVAGSYNEQF
TRBJ2-5,TRBV20-1,SARTGTSVSETQY
TRBJ1-2,TRBV28,ASSQATGTAYGYT
TRBJ2-5,TRBV4-3,ASSQGSSYETQY
TRBJ2-5,TRBV3-1,ASSQFAGLAGEDQETQY
TRBJ2-6,TRBV12-3/TRBV12-4,ATLRASGANVLT
TRBJ2-5,TRBV20-1,SAARDQETQY
TRBJ1-5,TRBV27,ASSSQQGVNQPQH
TRBJ1-2,TRBV3-1,ASSQPDRDHGYT
TRBJ1-4,TRBV25-1,ASSEQLGTNEKLF
TRBJ1-2,TRBV10-3,AITRTGEDYGYT
TRBJ1-4,TRBV4-2,ASSPFAGTRGGKLF
TRBJ2-1,TRBV4-3,ASSQRTGWNEQF
TRBJ2-3,TRBV18,ASSRAGTGVSDTQY
TRBJ2-7,TRBV28,ASRSLAGGRAYEQY
TRBJ2-6,TRBV7-2,ASSLGLAGANVLT
TRBJ2-5,TRBV11-2,ASSLYKGKTQY
TRBJ1-2,TRBV4-1,ASSQDGRYLGYI
TRBJ1-6,TRBV20-1,SARDMVTGADSPLH
TRBJ2-3,TRBV7-9,ASRWTGDPDTQY
TRBJ2-3,TRBV20-1,SARDYRDLGTDTQY
TRBJ1-3,TRBV12-3/TRBV12-4,ASSPGNYGNTIY
TRBJ2-1,TRBV7-6,ASSSVGRSYNEQF
TRBJ2-2,TRBV4-3,ASSQDHRTYTGELF
TRBJ2-1,TRBV5-1,ASSSVPIPDEQF
TRBJ1-1,TRBV12-3/TRBV12-4,ASSLRVKNTEAF
TRBJ1-2,TRBV7-6,ASSLGTGDYGYT
TRBJ2-7,TRBV19,ASSTGQGVPYEQY
TRBJ1-4,TRBV20-1,SASTEWGAYSEKLF
TRBJ1-4,TRBV29-1,SAAGTGAQTNEKLF
TRBJ2-1,TRBV11-2,ASSLELAGGYNEQF